The text below deals with one T cell receptor beta chain. This clone was seen more than once but under ten times. Its specific antigen is unknown. Base qualities are not provided; no much larger clone lies one nucleotide away. This sample stems from a study of CD8+ T cells in alopecia areata (dated by TCRdb to the late 2010s). At the level of the whole study: The treated patients, all with moderate-to-severe alopecia areata, were enrolled in an open-label pilot trial of oral tofacitinib given at 5 to 10 mg twice daily. Patients received tofacitinib for 6 to 18 months and were then followed off drug for 6 months to check for delayed response and recurrence. High-throughput TCRbeta sequencing was used to examine T cell clonal expansion in alopecia areata in both the C3H/HeJ mouse model and human patients. Human TCRbeta sequencing covered scalp tissue and sorted CD4+ and CD8+ peripheral blood T cells from patchy and totalis/universalis alopecia areata patients and healthy controls. Patients on tofacitinib were biopsied at baseline and after 4 and 24 weeks of treatment, and several of the patients also had a later scalp biopsy. Scalp clonality was compared across normal scalp (n=4), patchy alopecia areata scalp (n=8), and alopecia totalis/universalis scalp (n=8). RNA was extracted with the PAXgene miRNA kit for fixed scalp, the miRNeasy kit for PBMCs, and the RNeasy kit for mouse skin. immunoSEQ multiplex PCR using 35 Vbeta forward primers and 13 Jbeta reverse primers was used to amplify TCRbeta CDR3 regions.

V trim: 2 bases; J trim: 5 bases; unmatched bases: 7. CDR1 and CDR2 are read off the germline V gene as ENHRY and SYGVKD. The CDR3 spans 17 residues, from the cysteine through the phenylalanine. The only DNA kept is the CDR3, 51 bases in frame from the first base. Libraries were constructed by the immunoSEQ multiplex PCR assay. To provide template for TCR sequencing, every sample had RNA extracted and reverse transcribed into cDNA. First-strand cDNA was synthesized with SuperScript III using a 2:1 mix of oligo-dT and random hexamers. A synthetic immune receptor repertoire was used to measure amplification bias, and any remaining bias was corrected computationally. The paper's data handling went like this. Raw reads were preprocessed to remove errors, and CDR3 was defined by IMGT conventions from the conserved cysteine to phenylalanine. Clonality was calculated as 1 minus Shannon entropy normalized by log2 of the number of productive unique TCRs. Whether scalp clones were CD4 or CD8 was inferred by matching scalp TCRbeta sequences against CD4 and CD8 repertoires sorted from blood. TCRdb carries this immuneACCESS record with in-frame sequences only. Its versions omit some clonotypes, under half of them owing to an unresolved V gene in the studies checked, with the rest unexplained. V, J and clone size reflect that table, while D and trimming were determined from the DNA. The sample has 150,000 or so clones on record, approximately 50% of them singletons. Around 6.8% of the sample is in the top ten clones.

Overall study outcomes, separate from this receptor: Higher clonality and more expanded CD8+ clones were observed in lesional scalp than in normal scalp, particularly in alopecia totalis/universalis, a finding suggestive of antigenic drive. Shared TCR sequences between patients were less evident than in mice, which may be partly attributable to HLA diversity in the patient population. Scalp TCR repertoire analysis is complicated because resident alphabeta T cells in normal human skin are also sequenced, whereas mouse skin is dominated by gammadelta T cells.

From alopecia areata patients, peripheral blood was collected along with lesional scalp punch biopsies. PBMCs were isolated by density centrifugation and stained for CD3, CD4 and CD8, after which CD4+ and CD8+ T cells were sorted on a FACSAria. The sequencing sample was made of CD4+ T cells sorted from blood. This receptor chain uses TRBV10-3 and TRBJ2-5, with TRBD2 identical over 14 junction bases. This sequence was found in a human donor with alopecia areata. CDR3 region: CAISESGTSGSWETQYF. The base sequence is TGTGCCATCAGTGAGAGCGGGACTAGCGGGAGTTGGGAGACCCAGTACTTC.